This T cell receptor beta chain is drawn from a study of blood T cell repertoires in COVID-19. As handled by the study authors: The authors estimated nucleated cell counts from reference gene primer amplification. Data came from immunoSEQ multiplex PCR; TCRdb stores just in-frame clones and leaves some out. V and J calls and clone size are copied from that table; D and trimming were computed from the DNA. The sample lists approximately 130,000 clones; 60% to 85% were seen once. CDR1 is MNHEY and CDR2 is SVGEGT in the germline V gene. Trimming took off 1 base at V and 3 bases at J, with 13 bases between the two ends. This CDR3 has 15 amino acids.

The clonotype originates from a man older than 75 with acute or convalescent COVID-19. The sequenced material came from peripheral blood. The chain recombines TRBV6-2 or TRBV6-3 with TRBJ2-7, with D possibly matching TRBD1 (6 bases). The CDR3: CASSYLRTELYEQYF. CDR3 DNA: TGTGCCAGCAGTTACTTAAGGACAGAACTCTACGAGCAGTACTTC.